This entry lists 20 T cell receptor beta chains sequenced from one sample in a study of vaccination effects on CD4 cells after COVID-19. Antigen-specific CD4+ T cells were first expanded with viral peptide pools by the ViraFEST assay and only then sequenced. Culturing for around eleven days preceded CD4+ T cell isolation. The cohort was immunized with two doses of either the BNT162b2 or mRNA-1273 vaccine. For these TCRs, the target antigens are not known. Data came from immunoSEQ multiplex PCR; TCRdb stores just in-frame clones and leaves some out. The repertoire holds around 46,000 clones, with around 74% as singletons. The sequences come from CD4+ T cells from PBMCs cultured with HCoV-OC43 spike peptides, collected after COVID-19 vaccination. Subset given: HCoV-OC43 spike overlapping peptide pool stimulation. Source of these receptors: a human donor who received a COVID-19 vaccine.

The V and J genes are TRBV21-1 and TRBJ2-1. TRBV21-1 has pseudogene status. This CDR3 is 15 amino acids long. The CDR3: CASSSGCISYNEQFF. The CDR3 DNA reads TGTGCCAGCAGCTCCGGATGTATCTCCTACAATGAGCAGTTCTTC.

The rearrangement joins TRBV12-3 or TRBV12-4 to TRBJ2-7; maybe TRBD2 (5 bases). The CDR3 loop spans 13 amino acids. The V and J ends lost 9 bases and 3 bases respectively, with 15 bases between them. This chain's CDR3 is CASRGSGIYEQYF. Written as DNA, the CDR3 is TGTGCCAGTAGAGGGTCTGGGATCTACGAGCAGTACTTC.

The count of this clone is one. The chain uses TRBV5-1 and TRBJ2-7; D gene ambiguous. This CDR3 has 14 amino acids. Germline V gene data show CDR1 as SGHRS and CDR2 as YFSETQ. Deletions cut 0 bases from V and 1 base from J, with 8 bases between. In nucleotides, the CDR3 is TGCGCCAGCAGCTTGGGGGCAGGTTCCTACGAGCAGTACTTC. This encodes CASSLGAGSYEQYF.

This chain connects TRBV5-1 to TRBJ2-5, with 9 bases that match TRBD2. Trimming at V came to 4 bases and at J to 5 bases, leaving 6 bases not matched to a gene. The CDR3 length is 14 residues. Germline V gene sequence: CDR1 SGHRS, CDR2 YFSETQ. The CDR3 loop is CASSPAGGRETQYF. The CDR3 DNA reads as TGCGCCAGCAGCCCCGCGGGGGGGAGGGAGACCCAGTACTTC. The entire variable domain, with the rest obtained from reference TRBV5-1 and TRBJ2-5, is as follows: KAGVTQTPRYLIKTRGQQVTLSCSPISGHRSVSWYQQTPGQGLQFLFEYFSETQRNKGNFPGRFSGRQFSNSRSEMNVSTLELGDSALYLCASSPAGGRETQYFGPGTRLLVL.

The chain employs TRBV29-1 and TRBJ1-2; a possible D gene is TRBD1 (5 bases). With 4 bases removed from V and 8 bases from J, the gap between germline ends came to 20 bases. The CDR3 runs 14 residues. Germline V gene sequence: CDR1 SQVTM, CDR2 ANQGSEA. DNA of the CDR3: TGCAGCGTTGCAAAGCAGGGAGGGTCGGTCGGCTACACCTTC. This encodes CSVAKQGGSVGYTF.

The chain combines TRBV7-8 with TRBJ2-2; unclear D gene. Germline V gene sequence: CDR1 SGHVS, CDR2 FQNEAQ. CDR3 size: 16 residues. V shed 2 bases and J shed 1 base, with 11 bases lying between them. Here the CDR3 DNA reads TGTGCCAGCAGCTTATACCTTACAGAGAACACCGGGGAGCTGTTTTTT. This gives the protein CASSLYLTENTGELFF.

V usage is TRBV11-3 and J usage is TRBJ2-1; D could derive from TRBD1 or TRBD2 (5 bases each). Trimming removed 1 base from V and 7 bases from J, with 17 bases in between. Per the germline V gene, CDR1 is SGHNT and CDR2 is YENEEA. The CDR3 consists of 16 residues. The CDR3 here is CASSLGGTSSRNEQFF. The CDR3 DNA sequence: TGTGCCAGCAGCTTAGGAGGGACGAGTTCCAGAAATGAGCAGTTCTTC. Supplemented by reference TRBV11-3 and TRBJ2-1, the full variable domain reads EAGVVQSPRYKIIEKKQPVAFWCNPISGHNTLYWYLQNLGQGPELLIRYENEEAVDDSQLPKDRFSAERLKGVDSTLKIQPAELGDSAVYLCASSLGGTSSRNEQFFGPGTRLTVL.

The rearrangement uses TRBV6-5 and TRBJ2-1; TRBD1 is a possible D gene (5 bases). The CDR3 length is 13 residues. The germline V and J ends were trimmed by 7 bases and 2 bases, with 9 bases remaining between them. Germline CDR1 MNHEY, CDR2 SVGAGI. The CDR3 nucleotides are TGTGCCAGCACCAAGGGGCCCTACAATGAGCAGTTCTTC. The encoded protein is CASTKGPYNEQFF.

In this sample, this clone turned up a few times. The V and J genes are TRBV21-1 and TRBJ2-7; no DNA check was done on the table's D call, TRBD2. TRBV21-1 is marked as a pseudogene. The CDR3 extends over 15 amino acids. CDR3 region: CASSRLAGISGEQYF. The CDR3 region has the DNA TGTGCCAGCAGTAGGCTAGCGGGGATATCTGGCGAGCAGTACTTC.

The rearrangement joins TRBV19 to TRBJ2-5; D perhaps matches TRBD1 (5 bases). Trimming shortened V by 3 bases and J by 0 bases, and 11 bases separated the two germline ends. CDR3 length equals 15 residues. Germline V gene data show CDR1 as LNHDA and CDR2 as SQIVND (reference sequence). Here the CDR3 reads CASSMQGRDQETQYF. CDR3 sequence (DNA): TGTGCCAGTAGTATGCAAGGCAGGGACCAAGAGACCCAGTACTTC.

The sample holds a few counts of this clone. The rearrangement uses TRBV6-5 and TRBJ2-7; perhaps TRBD1 as D (5 bases). This CDR3 is built from 14 residues. V gave up 6 bases and J gave up 1 base, with 13 bases separating them. Germline V gene lookup returns CDR1 MNHEY and CDR2 SVGAGI. The CDR3 protein is CASRGQGLSYEQYF. The CDR3 DNA is TGTGCCAGCAGGGGGCAGGGCCTATCCTACGAGCAGTACTTC.

The chain carries TRBV27 and TRBJ2-3, with 8 bases lining up with TRBD1. After removal of 6 bases from V and 6 bases from J, the junction contained 20 bases not matched to a gene. The CDR3 is 18 amino acids. CDR1 is MNHEY, CDR2 SMNVEV, per germline (reference sequence). The CDR3 sequence is CASSPLTPGRGRRDTQYF. The CDR3, as DNA: TGTGCCAGCAGCCCCTTGACCCCAGGCAGGGGGCGTAGGGATACGCAGTATTTT.

This clone was seen a handful of times. The V and J genes are TRBV6-6 and TRBJ2-5, with D hard to call. The CDR3 length is 13 residues. V was trimmed by 0 bases and J by 2 bases, leaving 4 bases between them. Germline assignment: CDR1 MNHNY and CDR2 SVGAGI (reference sequence). The CDR3 loop reads CASSYSIQETQYF. The CDR3 nucleotides are TGTGCCAGCAGTTACTCGATACAAGAGACCCAGTACTTC.

The V call is TRBV19, the J call TRBJ1-3; D unclear. The CDR3 has 15 amino acids. With 3 bases removed from V and 0 bases from J, the gap between germline ends came to 9 bases. CDR1 and CDR2 (germline): LNHDA, SQIVND (reference sequence). The CDR3 sequence is CASSIFEGSGNTIYF. The CDR3 region has the DNA TGTGCCAGTAGTATTTTCGAGGGCTCTGGAAACACCATATATTTT.

This chain connects TRBV6-1 to TRBJ1-1; possible D gene TRBD1, 6 bases. Per germline, CDR1 MNHNS and CDR2 SASEGT. V gave up 2 bases and J gave up 2 bases, with 12 bases separating them. The CDR3 length is 15 residues. The CDR3 protein is CASSERGDFNTEAFF. CDR3 sequence (DNA): TGTGCCAGCAGTGAAAGGGGGGATTTCAACACTGAAGCTTTCTTT.

This clone occurred a few times. The chain combines TRBV7-9 with TRBJ2-5; D perhaps matches TRBD2 (6 bases). CDR3 size: 15 residues. With 1 base removed from V and 1 base from J, the gap between germline ends came to 10 bases. Germline V gene lookup returns CDR1 SEHNR and CDR2 FQNEAQ (reference sequence). In DNA, the CDR3 is TGTGCCAGCAGCTTAGGGGCGGGGATCCAAGAGACCCAGTACTTC. This gives the protein CASSLGAGIQETQYF.

The V gene is TRBV6-5, the J gene TRBJ1-3, with D uncertain. Germline CDR1 is MNHEY and CDR2 is SVGAGI. CDR3 length equals 15 residues. V gave up 3 bases and J gave up 0 bases, with 9 bases separating them. DNA for the CDR3: TGTGCCAGCAGTTATTCCCGCCTCTCTGGAAACACCATATATTTT. It yields the protein CASSYSRLSGNTIYF.

This chain uses TRBV11-2 with TRBJ2-5; D is uncertain. The germline V gene has CDR1 SGHAT and CDR2 FQNNGV. This CDR3 has 15 residues. V was trimmed by 5 bases and J by 7 bases, leaving 20 bases between them. The DNA of the CDR3 is TGTGCCAGCAGCCTGTCCTTTACCTCTGGTGGGACCCAGTACTTC. Translating gives CASSLSFTSGGTQYF.

V gene TRBV11-2 combines with J gene TRBJ2-3, with unresolved D. The V end lost 8 bases, the J end lost 5 bases, and 8 bases lay between the germline ends. Germline-derived CDR1 and CDR2 are SGHAT and FQNNGV. CDR3 length: 11 amino acids. This CDR3 reads CASSAVDTQYF. DNA for the CDR3: TGTGCCAGCTCCGCGGTAGATACGCAGTATTTT. The full variable domain, completed using reference TRBV11-2 and TRBJ2-3, is EAGVAQSPRYKIIEKRQSVAFWCNPISGHATLYWYQQILGQGPKLLIQFQNNGVVDDSQLPKDRFSAERLKGVDSTLKIQPAKLEDSAVYLCASSAVDTQYFGPGTRLTVL.

The V call is TRBV7-9, the J call TRBJ1-4, with 10 bases that match TRBD1. The CDR3 length is 19 residues. V was pared by 1 base and J by 0 bases, with 8 bases of the junction left unmatched. Per the germline V gene, CDR1 is SEHNR and CDR2 is FQNEAQ (reference sequence). The CDR3 DNA reads as TGTGCCAGCAGCTTAGTTGGTGGGACAGGGGTTGCAACTAATGAAAAACTGTTTTTT. Protein: CASSLVGGTGVATNEKLFF.